The sequence of this T cell receptor (beta chain) was determined in a study of CD4+ T cells in melanoma. Study-wide results and caveats: Diverse differentiation states were reported for melanoma neoantigen-specific CD4+ T cells. A reported correlation linked neoantigen-specific CD4+ T cells to CD8+, macrophage and B cell function.

Assay: immunoSEQ multiplex PCR; the TCRdb copy retains only in-frame clones and omits some. The sample shows about 11,000 clones, 55% to 75% of them seen only once. Trimming cost V 7 bases and J 3 bases; bases outside gene matches: 12. Germline V CDR1 and CDR2: MNHNY, SVGAGI (reference sequence). The CDR3 is 16 residues long. This clone was observed a single time. As yet, its antigen is unknown. The chain recombines TRBV6-6 with TRBJ1-3, with 7 positions matching TRBD1. The source is a human donor with melanoma. The source material was cells from a culture (not recorded whether cultured in vitro). In DNA, the CDR3 is TGTGCCAGCACTCCAGGGGGGGGGCAGGGTGGAAACACCATATATTTT. Protein product: CASTPGGGQGGNTIYF.